The rows below give T cell receptor beta chains drawn from one sample of a study of post-analysis software for immune sequencing data. TCRdb reprocessed the PCR reads with MiXCR, giving one entry per CDR3 protein. The data hold about 460,000 distinct CDR3 sequences, with roughly 45% observed a single time. The sample consisted of blood. These receptors were taken from a girl aged 5-17 years with multiple sclerosis. Each CDR3 is given with its conserved first and last residue. A D gene is named only where the DNA matches it firmly. Clone size is stated in some rows and not others, as once, few, many or a class when expanded.

j_call v_call d_call clone_size cdr3_nt cdr3_aa
TRBJ1-4 TRBV7-9 . . TGTGCCAGCAGCTCCACGGACAGAATCACAACTAATGAAAAACTGTTTTTT CASSSTDRITTNEKLFF
TRBJ2-3 TRBV4-3 TRBD2 few TGCGCCAGCAGCCAAGATCCTAGCGGGAGGTATAAGAGCACAGATACGCAGTATTTT CASSQDPSGRYKSTDTQYF
TRBJ1-4 TRBV7-2 . . TGTGCCAGCAGCTTACTCCTAGGAGAGGCTAATGAAAAACTGTTTTTT CASSLLLGEANEKLFF
TRBJ2-4 TRBV4-2 . few TGTGCCAGCAGGCCTACAATCGGGGCGGTGGAGCAGTACTTC CASRPTIGAVEQYF
TRBJ2-1 TRBV6-5 . . TGTGCCAGCAGTCCCGGGGGACCTCTCTACAATGAGCAGTTCTTC CASSPGGPLYNEQFF
TRBJ1-5 TRBV12-3/TRBV12-4 . . TGTGCCAGCAGTTTCGGTGGTTCGGGGCATCAGCCCCAGCATTTT CASSFGGSGHQPQHF
TRBJ1-2 TRBV5-1 . few TGTGCCAGCAGCTTAGGTGGGGAGTATGGCTACACCTTC CASSLGGEYGYTF
TRBJ2-5 TRBV7-2 . . TGTGCCAGCAGCTTAGGTCAGGGACCCCAAGAGACCCAGCACTTC CASSLGQGPQETQHF
TRBJ1-1 TRBV3-1 . . TGTGCCAGCAGCGAACGGGGGTTGATAGCTTTCTTT CASSERGLIAFF
TRBJ2-5 TRBV29-1 TRBD1 few TGCAGCGCTGTGACAGGGGAAGAGACCCAGTACTTC CSAVTGEETQYF
TRBJ2-5 TRBV5-6 . . TGTGCCAGCAGCAAACAGGGGGGGCAAGAGACCCAGTACTTC CASSKQGGQETQYF
TRBJ2-1 TRBV11-2 . . TGTGCCAGCACCATCCTCGGGGGTATGGGATACAATGAGCAGTTCTTC CASTILGGMGYNEQFF
TRBJ2-7 TRBV7-2 TRBD1 . TGTGCCAGCAGCTTGGACAGGTCACCGGGGGAGCAGTACTTC CASSLDRSPGEQYF
TRBJ2-3 TRBV27 TRBD2 . TGTGCCAGCAGTCGACTAGCGGGAGGCGGATCTAGCACAGATACGCAGTATTTT CASSRLAGGGSSTDTQYF
TRBJ1-1 TRBV27 . . TGTGCCGGCAGTTCAAATCCCGAGGGGGGTGGGGCTTTCTTT CAGSSNPEGGGAFF
TRBJ2-5 TRBV3-1 TRBD2 . TGTGCCAGCAGCCAAGACCCAGCGGGAGAAGGGGAGACCCAGTACTTC CASSQDPAGEGETQYF
TRBJ2-7 TRBV5-1 . . TGCGCCAGCAGCTTGCCGGACGTTGCCTACGAGCAGTACTTC CASSLPDVAYEQYF
TRBJ1-2 TRBV7-2 TRBD1 . TGTACCAGCAGCCGTATGGGGACAGGTGGCTACACCTTC CTSSRMGTGGYTF
TRBJ2-1 TRBV27 TRBD1 once TGTGCCAGCAGTTTAAGGTCAGGGGGTAGTAATGAGCAGTTCTTC CASSLRSGGSNEQFF
TRBJ2-5 TRBV4-1 . . TGCGCCAGCAGCCAAGACAATTCTGAGACCCAGTACTTC CASSQDNSETQYF
TRBJ2-3 TRBV28 TRBD2 . TGTGCCAGCAGCAGACTAGCGGAGCCGACAGATACGCAGTATTTT CASSRLAEPTDTQYF
TRBJ2-5 TRBV7-2 TRBD2 . TGTGCCAGCAGCCCCCAGCTAGCGGGGGAGGGAGAGACCCAGTACTTC CASSPQLAGEGETQYF
TRBJ2-3 TRBV12-3/TRBV12-4 TRBD1 few TGTGCCAGCAGCGCCGGGACAGGAACAGATACGCAGTATTTT CASSAGTGTDTQYF
TRBJ2-1 TRBV28 . few TGTGCCAGCAGCCTCCAGGGTTCCCGGGACAATGAGCAGTTCTTC CASSLQGSRDNEQFF
TRBJ2-3 TRBV7-3 . few TGTGCCAGCAGCTTAACAACGCGGAGCACAGATACGCAGTATTTT CASSLTTRSTDTQYF
TRBJ1-6 TRBV3-1 . . TGTGCCAGCAGCCAAGAATGGGGGCCCCTCCACTTT CASSQEWGPLHF
TRBJ2-7 TRBV6-5 . . TGTGCCAGCAGTCCGAGTCGGCGTTACTCCTACGAGCAGTACTTC CASSPSRRYSYEQYF
TRBJ2-3 TRBV27 TRBD1 few TGTGCCAGCAGTTTAGAGGCAGGGGGCGCGGATACGCAGTATTTT CASSLEAGGADTQYF
TRBJ2-1 TRBV11-2 . few TGTGCCAGCAGCCCCTCGGGCAATGAGCAGTTCTTC CASSPSGNEQFF
TRBJ2-4 TRBV20-1 . . TGCAGTGCTAGATGGCGTTCAAAAAACATTCAGTACTTC CSARWRSKNIQYF
TRBJ2-1 TRBV9 TRBD1 few TGTGCCAGCAGCGTAGCCACAGGGGGCTGGGAGCAGTTCTTC CASSVATGGWEQFF
TRBJ2-5 TRBV5-6 . few TGTGCCAGCAGACCAGTAGCGATGGAGACCCAGTACTTC CASRPVAMETQYF
TRBJ2-5 TRBV11-1 TRBD1 few TGTGCCAGCAACGACAGGGGGCGGCAAGAGACCCAGTACTTC CASNDRGRQETQYF
TRBJ2-1 TRBV7-9 TRBD2 . TGTGCCAGCAGCTCCCAGCGGGACCTGGAAAACGAGCAGTTCTTC CASSSQRDLENEQFF
TRBJ1-2 TRBV27 . . TGTGCCAGCAGTTTAGGGCAGGGACTCCTCTATGGCTACACCTTC CASSLGQGLLYGYTF
TRBJ1-5 TRBV6-1 TRBD1 once TGTGCCAGCAGGTCACGGACAGGGGCTTATCAGCCCCAGCATTTT CASRSRTGAYQPQHF
TRBJ2-1 TRBV20-1 . . TGCAGTGCTAGTGGACGTCGGGAGAATGAGCAGTTCTTC CSASGRRENEQFF
TRBJ1-5 TRBV5-1 TRBD1 medium-sized TGCGCCAGCAGCCCCTCAGGGGGCTATCAGCCCCAGCATTTT CASSPSGGYQPQHF
TRBJ2-1 TRBV4-1 TRBD2 . TGCGCCAGCAGCCAAGTTACTAGCGGGGTCAATGAGCAGTTCTTC CASSQVTSGVNEQFF
TRBJ2-3 TRBV11-2 TRBD2 . TGTGCCAGCAGCTTCCGGCGGGAGGGTGCAGATACGCAGTATTTT CASSFRREGADTQYF
TRBJ2-2 TRBV4-1 TRBD1 . TGCGCCAGCAGCCGAGGGACAGGGAACACCGGGGAGCTGTTTTTT CASSRGTGNTGELFF
TRBJ1-2 TRBV6-5 . few TGTGCCAGCAGTTACTCTGACACCTCGATTGGGTATGGCTACACCTTC CASSYSDTSIGYGYTF
TRBJ2-5 TRBV20-1 . . TGCAGTGCTAGAGATCGGTTGCTAGGGGAAGAGACCCAGTACTTC CSARDRLLGEETQYF
TRBJ2-1 TRBV7-8 TRBD2 . TGTGCCAGCAGCCCCCGGACTAGCGGGATCTACAATGAGCAGTTCTTC CASSPRTSGIYNEQFF
TRBJ1-2 TRBV6-6 TRBD1 . TGTGCCAGCAGTCCCCCGGCGACAGGGCCCTTCTATGGCTGCACCTTC CASSPPATGPFYGCTF
TRBJ2-7 TRBV7-2 . . TGTGCCAGCAGCTTAGCCAGGGGCGGCGACGAGCAGTACTTC CASSLARGGDEQYF
TRBJ1-2 TRBV27 TRBD1 . TGTGCCAGCAGTTTCAGGACAGGGGAGGTCTATGGCTACACCTTC CASSFRTGEVYGYTF
TRBJ1-2 TRBV20-1 . few TGCAGTGCGAGAGCGGAGGCTGGCTACACCTTC CSARAEAGYTF
TRBJ2-1 TRBV3-1 TRBD2 few TGTGCCAGCAGCCACCTAGCGGGAGAACGTTACAATGAGCAGTTCTTC CASSHLAGERYNEQFF
TRBJ2-1 TRBV12-3/TRBV12-4 . . TGTGCCAGCAGTTCTCCCGGTGAGGGGGAATACAATGAGCAGTTCTTC CASSSPGEGEYNEQFF
TRBJ2-3 TRBV10-3 TRBD2 once TGTGCCATCAGTACTAGCGGGGCCCTCGCGCAGTATTTT CAISTSGALAQYF
TRBJ2-5 TRBV27 TRBD2 . TGTGCCAGCAGCGGACTAGCGGTACAAGAGACCCAGTACTTC CASSGLAVQETQYF
TRBJ1-1 TRBV7-9 TRBD1 . TGTGCCAGCAGCCGAGTCCAGGGGGCTCCCACTGAAGCTTTCTTT CASSRVQGAPTEAFF
TRBJ1-2 TRBV29-1 . few TGCAGCGAGAAACACGGGGATGGCTACACCTTC CSEKHGDGYTF